This TCR beta chain was identified in a study of Graves' ophthalmopathy and Graves' hyperthyroidism. Study-wide results and limits: Blood repertoires reportedly contained most expanded thyroid clonotypes above 0.001 frequency.

Ineligible for inclusion were patients with other autoimmune diseases, uncontrolled infections, pregnancy or lactation. Clinical symptoms and serum thyroxine were used for diagnosis; TRAb, thyroid ultrasound and orbital computed tomography were also relied on. The length of the CDR3 is 13 residues. V dropped 5 bases and J dropped 6; count of bases not matched to a gene: 6. The germline V gene encodes CDR1 MDHEN and CDR2 SYDVKM. Researchers took RNA transcripts and amplified TCR beta CDR3 regions from them. Scientists carried out first-round RT-PCR using HTBI primers and then a second-round multiplex PCR. TCRdb itself ran the multiplex PCR reads through MiXCR, one entry per CDR3 protein. The sample carries some 350,000 distinct CDR3 sequences, about 18% recorded once. For this clonotype: The antigen remains unidentified.

The sequencing input was peripheral blood. The sequence came from an adult woman with stable Graves' hyperthyroidism. This rearrangement joins TRBV28 to TRBJ2-5; 7 nucleotides agree with TRBD1. Here the CDR3 DNA reads TGTGCCAGCAGTCCGGACAGGCAACAGACCCAGTACTTC. Residues: CASSPDRQQTQYF.